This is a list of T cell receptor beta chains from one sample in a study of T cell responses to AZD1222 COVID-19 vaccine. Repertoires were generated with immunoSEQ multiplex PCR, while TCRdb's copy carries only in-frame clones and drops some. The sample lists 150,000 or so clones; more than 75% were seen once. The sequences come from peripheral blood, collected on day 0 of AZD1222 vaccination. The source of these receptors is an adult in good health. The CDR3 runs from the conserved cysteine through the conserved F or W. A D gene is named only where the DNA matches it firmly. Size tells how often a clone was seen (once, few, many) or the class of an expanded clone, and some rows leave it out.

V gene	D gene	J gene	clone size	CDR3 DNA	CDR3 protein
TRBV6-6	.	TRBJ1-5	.	TGTGCCAGCAGCTATTCGTCGGGGGGAGAGCCCCAGCATTTT	CASSYSSGGEPQHF
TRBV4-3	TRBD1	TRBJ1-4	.	TGCGCCAGCAGCCCCGGCGACAGGGAGGACGAAAAACTGTTTTTT	CASSPGDREDEKLFF
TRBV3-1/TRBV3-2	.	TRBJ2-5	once	TGTGCCAGCAGCCAAGACAGGGGAGGCCACCAAGAGACCCAGTACTTC	CASSQDRGGHQETQYF
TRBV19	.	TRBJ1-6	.	TGTGCCAGTAGCCATACCCGACGAGGATGGAATTCACCCCTCCACTTT	CASSHTRRGWNSPLHF
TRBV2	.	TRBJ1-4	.	TGTGCCAGCTGGATACAAGATAATGAAAAACTGTTTTTT	CASWIQDNEKLFF
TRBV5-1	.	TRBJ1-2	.	TGCGCCAGCAGCTTTACGGGACCGTCCTTCTATGGCTACACCTTC	CASSFTGPSFYGYTF
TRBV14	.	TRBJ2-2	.	TGTGCCAGCAGCACCATTGCAATGGGTTTTCTGAACACCGGGGAGCTGTTTTTT	CASSTIAMGFLNTGELFF
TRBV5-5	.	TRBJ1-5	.	TGTGCCAGCAGCTTGGACAGGGCGCGCAATCAGCCCCAGCATTTT	CASSLDRARNQPQHF
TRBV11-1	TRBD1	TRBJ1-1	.	TGTGCCAGCAGCGACAGGGGCATGACTGAAGCTTTCTTT	CASSDRGMTEAFF
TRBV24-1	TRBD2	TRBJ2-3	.	TGTGCCACCAGTGACCGGACTAGCGGGAGATCCGATACGCAGTATTTT	CATSDRTSGRSDTQYF
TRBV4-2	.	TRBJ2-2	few	TGTGCCAGCAGCCAGGAACAGGGCGGCACCGGGGAGCTGTTTTTT	CASSQEQGGTGELFF
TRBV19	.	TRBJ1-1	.	TGTGCCAGTAGGATCCGAGGAGGTGCTGAAGCTTTCTTT	CASRIRGGAEAFF
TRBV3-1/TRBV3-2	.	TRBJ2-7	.	TGTGCCAGCAGCCAAGTGGGAAACTACGAGCAGTACTTC	CASSQVGNYEQYF
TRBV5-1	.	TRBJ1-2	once	TGCGCCAGCAGCTTTGCCAGGGACTATGGCTACACCTTC	CASSFARDYGYTF
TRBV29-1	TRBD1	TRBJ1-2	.	TGCAGCGTTTCCGGGACAGTCAACTATGGCTACACCTTC	CSVSGTVNYGYTF
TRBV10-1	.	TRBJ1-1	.	TGCGCCAGCAGGGCGTCTTGGAACACTGAAGCTTTCTTT	CASRASWNTEAFF
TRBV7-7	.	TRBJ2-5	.	TGTGCTAGCAGCTTCAGTCCGGGCTCCCAAGAGACCCAGTACTTC	CASSFSPGSQETQYF
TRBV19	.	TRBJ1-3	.	TGTGCCAGTAGCCTCGGCGGGCCGGGAAACACCATATATTTT	CASSLGGPGNTIYF
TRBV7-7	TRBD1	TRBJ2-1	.	TGTGCTAGCAGCCGAGACAGGGGCGCGGGGAATGAGCAGTTCTTC	CASSRDRGAGNEQFF
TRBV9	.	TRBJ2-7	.	TGTGCCAGCAGCGTAGGGGGGCGGGGAACGGACCTCGAGCAGTACTTC	CASSVGGRGTDLEQYF
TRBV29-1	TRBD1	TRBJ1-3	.	TGCAGCGTAGTTGGACAGGGAGCTGGAAACACCATATATTTT	CSVVGQGAGNTIYF
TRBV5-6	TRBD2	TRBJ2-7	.	TGTGCCAGCAGATATATAGCGGGAGGCTCCTACGAGCAGTACTTC	CASRYIAGGSYEQYF